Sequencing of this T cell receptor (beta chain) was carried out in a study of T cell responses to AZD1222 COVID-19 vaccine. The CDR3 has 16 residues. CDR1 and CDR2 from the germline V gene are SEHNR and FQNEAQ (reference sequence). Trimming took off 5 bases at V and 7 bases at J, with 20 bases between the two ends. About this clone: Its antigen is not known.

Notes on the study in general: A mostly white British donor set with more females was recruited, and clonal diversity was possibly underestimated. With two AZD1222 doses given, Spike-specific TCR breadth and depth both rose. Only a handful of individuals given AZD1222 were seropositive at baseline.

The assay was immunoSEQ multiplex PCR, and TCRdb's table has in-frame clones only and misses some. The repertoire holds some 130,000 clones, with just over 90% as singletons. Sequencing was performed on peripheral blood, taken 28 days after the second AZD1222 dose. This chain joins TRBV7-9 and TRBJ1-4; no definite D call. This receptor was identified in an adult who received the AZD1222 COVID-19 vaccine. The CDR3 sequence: CASSPRREGKGEKLFF. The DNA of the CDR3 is TGTGCCAGCAGCCCCCGGCGGGAAGGAAAAGGTGAAAAACTGTTTTTT.